This T cell receptor (beta chain) was identified during a study of vaccination and CD4 T cells after COVID-19. This clonotype was detected a few times. What it recognizes is unknown. The Oncomine TCR Beta short-read assay was applied to DNA of cultured CD4+ T cells. TCRdb analysed the PCR reads with MiXCR anew, one entry per CDR3 protein. The data show about 15,000 distinct CDR3 sequences, approximately 52% seen once. The CDR3 runs to 14 residues. With 10 bases removed from V and 0 bases from J, the gap between germline ends came to 10 bases. CDR1 is SEHNR and CDR2 is FQNEAQ in the germline V gene (reference sequence). Described treatment: approximately 9-day PBMC culture with coronavirus spike peptide pools or control peptides (ViraFEST assay).

The V call is TRBV7-9, the J call TRBJ1-6, with no clear D. The sample taken for sequencing was CD4+ T cells from blood, cultured in vitro. The receptor was derived from a human donor who had recovered from COVID-19. The CDR3 loop is CATGLASYNSPLHF. Written as DNA, the CDR3 is TGTGCCACCGGACTGGCCTCCTATAATTCACCCCTCCACTTT.